Sequencing of this TCR beta chain was carried out in a study of cytomegalovirus exposure and HLA in healthy donors. Notes on the study in general: About 87% or about 30% of the time was how often most TCR beta V segments were productive, according to an earlier analysis. Across HLA loci, a later analysis found differing TCR association rates, with DRB1 most and HLA-C fewest.

This clone came up once. What it recognizes is unknown. Researchers ran the PCR with 60 Vbeta and 13 Jbeta primers. TCRdb's table, derived via immunoSEQ multiplex PCR, lists solely in-frame clones and lacks some. The sample consists of about 180,000 clones, 65% to 85% of them appearing once. Trimming removed 4 bases from V and 3 bases from J, with 15 bases in between. CDR1 MNHEY and CDR2 SVGAGI come from the germline V gene. The CDR3 contains 15 residues. The source of this sequence is a girl aged 5 to 17 in good health and CMV-seropositive. The chain recombines TRBV6-5 with TRBJ1-1; perhaps TRBD1 as D (6 bases). Input material: PBMCs. The CDR3 region is CASSSPNRVYTEAFF. The DNA of the CDR3 is TGTGCCAGCAGTTCCCCGAACAGGGTGTACACTGAAGCTTTCTTT.